This is a list of T cell receptor beta chains from one sample in a study of human T cells and chemical hapten exposure. TCRdb re-analysed the 5' RACE reads in MiXCR, keeping a single row per CDR3 protein. The sample carries tens of thousands of distinct CDR3 sequences, more than 7% recorded once. The receptors were sampled from a male donor in good health. CDR3s include the opening cysteine and the closing phenylalanine or tryptophan. The D gene is left open where the match is weak. Some rows mark clone size as missing; the rest say once, few, many or name a class of expanded clone.

>TRBV4-3|many|14|TRBJ2-3|.
TGCGCCAGCAGCCAAGGACAGCAGGGAGATACGCAGTATTTT
CASSQGQQGDTQYF
>TRBV27|few|15|TRBJ2-7|.
TGTGCCAGCAGTTTATTCCCCGACAGACCCTACGAGCAGTACTTC
CASSLFPDRPYEQYF
>TRBV12-3/TRBV12-4|many|14|TRBJ1-6|.
TGTGCCAGCAGTCCCGGCTCCACGGGTTCACCCCTCCACTTT
CASSPGSTGSPLHF
>TRBV10-3|many|16|TRBJ2-3|.
TGTGCCATCAGTGAGCTTTTGGCGGATAGCACAGATACGCAGTATTTT
CAISELLADSTDTQYF
>TRBV2|many|16|TRBJ2-1|TRBD2
TGTGCCAGCAGGGTGGGAGGGACCAGCTCCTACAATGAGCAGTTCTTC
CASRVGGTSSYNEQFF
>TRBV6-2/TRBV6-3|many|11|TRBJ1-2|.
TGTGCCAGCAGTTATGACGGAGGCTACACCTTC
CASSYDGGYTF
>TRBV12-3/TRBV12-4|many|13|TRBJ2-3|.
TGTGCCAGCAGTTTTGGCAGAAGGGATACGCAGTATTTT
CASSFGRRDTQYF
>TRBV11-2|.|20|TRBJ2-6|.
TGTGCCAGCAGCTACGTCGATGGAGGAGGATCTTTCTCTGGGGCCAACGTCCTGACTTTC
CASSYVDGGGSFSGANVLTF
>TRBV6-5|few|15|TRBJ2-1|TRBD2
TGTGCCAGCAGTTACTCGAGCGGGAGGGCGTGGGAGCAGTTCTTC
CASSYSSGRAWEQFF
>TRBV29-1|many|13|TRBJ1-1|TRBD1
TGCAGCGGGGGGGGACAGTATGTCACTGAAGCTTTCTTT
CSGGGQYVTEAFF
>TRBV12-3/TRBV12-4|few|17|TRBJ2-4|.
TGTGCCAGCAGCACCCGTCTGGACGGTCTAGCCAAAAACATTCAGTACTTC
CASSTRLDGLAKNIQYF
>TRBV9|many|15|TRBJ1-6|TRBD1
TGTGCCAGCAGCGTGGGGGACAGGGCTAATTCACCCCTCCACTTT
CASSVGDRANSPLHF
>TRBV7-2|many|14|TRBJ2-1|.
TGTGCCAGCAGCTCGTATGACTGGTACAATGAGCAGTTCTTC
CASSSYDWYNEQFF
>TRBV7-9|few|13|TRBJ2-7|.
TGTGCCAGCAGCTCCGCGGTGTCCCACGAGCAGTACTTC
CASSSAVSHEQYF
>TRBV7-9|few|15|TRBJ2-7|.
TGTGCCAGCAGCTTGAGCGAGGGGAGCATCTACGAGCAGTACTTC
CASSLSEGSIYEQYF
>TRBV27|many|13|TRBJ2-2|.
TGTGCCAGCAGTTTGAGGGACACCGGGGAGCTGTTTTTT
CASSLRDTGELFF